This T cell receptor (beta chain) was profiled in a study of shared clonotypes between healthy human individuals. The CD4+ fraction was divided into a CD45RA+ naive subset and a CD45RA-negative memory subset. Sequencing used immunoSEQ multiplex PCR; TCRdb keeps in-frame clones, though not all of them. The repertoire has about 2.3 million clones, 85% to 95% of them found once; the top ten carry 0.37%. The CDR3 length is 13 residues. Deletions cut 3 bases from V and 4 bases from J, with 9 bases between. The germline V gene has CDR1 LNHDA and CDR2 SQIVND (reference sequence). The rearrangement joins TRBV19 to TRBJ1-1; D gene ambiguous. The sample consisted of naive CD4+ T cells from PBMCs. Subset given: CD45RA+ positively selected. This TCR derives from a young man in good health. Some clones in this sample may be carry-over from other donors' samples. CDR3 bases: TGTGCCAGTAGTATCCCGGGCCCCACTGAAGCTTTCTTT. Translating it yields CASSIPGPTEAFF. Together with reference TRBV19 and TRBJ1-1, the CDR3 gives the full variable domain: DGGITQSPKYLFRKEGQNVTLSCEQNLNHDAMYWYRQDPGQGLRLIYYSQIVNDFQKGDIAEGYSVSREKKESFPLTVTSAQKNPTAFYLCASSIPGPTEAFFGQGTRLTVV.